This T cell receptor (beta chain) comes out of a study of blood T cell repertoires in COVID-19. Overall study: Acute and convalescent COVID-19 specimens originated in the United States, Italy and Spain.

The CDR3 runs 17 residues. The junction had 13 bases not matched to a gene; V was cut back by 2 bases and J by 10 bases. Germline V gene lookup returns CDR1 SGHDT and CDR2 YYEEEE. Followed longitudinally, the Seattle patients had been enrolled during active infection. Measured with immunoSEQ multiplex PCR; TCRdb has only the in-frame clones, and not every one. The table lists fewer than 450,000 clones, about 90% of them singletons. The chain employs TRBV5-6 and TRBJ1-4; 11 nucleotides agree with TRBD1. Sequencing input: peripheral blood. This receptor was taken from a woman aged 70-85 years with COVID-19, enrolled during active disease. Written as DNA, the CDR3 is TGTGCCAGCAGCTTTCGGACAGGGGGCACGGCGGGGAGAAAACTGTTTTTT. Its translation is CASSFRTGGTAGRKLFF.